Listed below are T cell receptor beta chains from one sample, sequenced in a study of blood T cells in healthy people across ages. TCRdb reprocessed the 5' RACE reads via MiXCR and lists one record per CDR3 protein. The sample holds around 1.5 million distinct CDR3 sequences, 42% seen once. Source material: blood. These receptor sequences come from a woman in her late teens or twenties in good health. The CDR3 runs from the conserved cysteine through the conserved F or W. A D gene is named only where the DNA matches it firmly. Some rows have no size entry. The others give once, few or many, or a class for an expanded clone.

>-|TRBJ1-2|many|TRBV5-1
CASSLDANYGYTF
TGTGCCAGCAGCTTAGACGCTAACTATGGCTACACCTTC
>-|TRBJ1-2|-|TRBV29-1
CSAEVNYGYTF
TGCAGCGCTGAAGTAAACTATGGCTACACCTTC
>-|TRBJ2-7|few|TRBV12-3/TRBV12-4
CASSLGADITWEQYF
TGTGCCAGCAGTTTAGGGGCAGATATTACGTGGGAGCAGTACTTC
>-|TRBJ2-7|-|TRBV25-1
CASRATSFGDNEQYF
TGTGCCAGCAGGGCGACTTCCTTCGGAGACAATGAGCAGTACTTC
>TRBD1|TRBJ1-5|few|TRBV29-1
CSVIWGGQGAQPQHF
TGCAGCGTCATTTGGGGAGGACAGGGGGCTCAGCCCCAGCATTTT
>-|TRBJ1-2|few|TRBV7-2
CASSLYRENYGYTF
TGTGCCAGCAGCTTATACAGGGAGAACTATGGCTACACCTTC
>-|TRBJ1-6|few|TRBV3-1
CASSQPGGGQGNSPLHF
TGTGCCAGCAGCCAGCCCGGAGGGGGGCAAGGGAATTCACCCCTCCACTTT
>-|TRBJ1-2|-|TRBV6-1
CASSEVEGINYGYTF
TGTGCCAGCAGTGAAGTAGAGGGGATTAACTATGGCTACACCTTC
>-|TRBJ2-1|few|TRBV15
CATSRAAGSYNEQFF
TGTGCCACCAGCAGGGCGGCAGGATCCTACAATGAGCAGTTCTTC
>-|TRBJ1-2|many|TRBV29-1
CSVVTLRGYTF
TGCAGCGTTGTCACATTGCGGGGCTACACCTTC
>-|TRBJ2-3|-|TRBV7-9
CASRPGHSRTGTQYF
TGTGCCAGCAGACCGGGACATAGCCGAACAGGTACGCAGTATTTT
>-|TRBJ2-5|-|TRBV29-1
CSVGGDHVQETQYF
TGCAGCGTGGGCGGGGACCATGTACAAGAGACCCAGTACTTC
>TRBD1|TRBJ1-2|-|TRBV6-1
CAGWTGAYGYTF
TGTGCCGGATGGACAGGAGCCTATGGCTACACCTTC
>-|TRBJ1-4|-|TRBV7-6
CASSPGGIIEKLFF
TGTGCCAGCAGCCCCGGTGGGATCATTGAAAAACTGTTTTTT
>-|TRBJ2-4|-|TRBV6-5
CASSYSIAEDKNIQYF
TGTGCCAGCAGTTACTCGATAGCAGAGGACAAAAACATTCAGTACTTC
>TRBD2|TRBJ2-4|-|TRBV7-9
CASSFPGVAGENIQYF
TGTGCCAGCAGCTTTCCCGGGGTAGCGGGGGAAAACATTCAGTACTTC
>-|TRBJ2-7|-|TRBV6-5
CASSYQSTPTGYYEQYF
TGTGCCAGCAGTTACCAGTCGACACCTACGGGATACTACGAGCAGTACTTC
>-|TRBJ2-7|few|TRBV5-1
CASSRQATSYEQYF
TGCGCCAGCAGCCGGCAGGCTACCTCCTACGAGCAGTACTTC
>-|TRBJ1-1|-|TRBV10-3
CAISESGTREAFF
TGTGCCATCAGTGAGTCCGGGACACGGGAAGCTTTCTTT
>TRBD2|TRBJ2-1|few|TRBV20-1
CSATSGYEQFF
TGCAGTGCTACTAGCGGGTATGAGCAGTTCTTC
>-|TRBJ2-7|-|TRBV2
CASRAKELYEQYF
TGTGCCAGCAGGGCAAAAGAACTCTACGAGCAGTACTTC
>-|TRBJ2-5|-|TRBV4-1
CASSQVQAQTQYF
TGCGCCAGCAGCCAAGTACAAGCACAGACCCAGTACTTC
>TRBD2|TRBJ2-5|few|TRBV20-1
CSASRTSAETQYF
TGCAGTGCTTCCCGGACTAGCGCGGAGACCCAGTACTTC
>-|TRBJ2-1|few|TRBV11-1
CASSLVGPVHEQFF
TGTGCCAGCAGCTTAGTGGGCCCCGTTCATGAGCAGTTCTTC
>TRBD1|TRBJ2-5|-|TRBV10-3
CASLPGQGETQYF
TGTGCCTCCCTCCCGGGACAGGGGGAGACCCAGTACTTC
>-|TRBJ1-2|-|TRBV29-1
CSGLGDAGYSF
TGCAGCGGTTTAGGCGATGCGGGCTACTCCTTC
>-|TRBJ2-3|few|TRBV9
CASSVELAGTDTQYF
TGTGCCAGCAGCGTAGAGCTAGCTGGCACAGATACGCAGTATTTT
>TRBD2|TRBJ2-1|many|TRBV4-1
CASSLSGTSELFVNEQFF
TGCGCCAGCAGCCTGTCGGGGACTAGTGAATTATTCGTGAATGAGCAGTTCTTC
>-|TRBJ2-7|-|TRBV20-1
CSARRTQIYEQYF
TGCAGTGCTAGGAGGACACAAATCTACGAGCAGTACTTC
>-|TRBJ2-1|few|TRBV12-3/TRBV12-4
CASSFNDREQFF
TGTGCCAGCAGTTTTAATGATCGTGAGCAGTTCTTC
>-|TRBJ2-2|-|TRBV4-2
CASSQEGSNTGELFF
TGTGCCAGCAGCCAAGAGGGATCAAACACCGGGGAGCTGTTTTTT
>-|TRBJ2-7|-|TRBV28
CASSLRTASSYNEQYF
TGTGCCAGCAGTTTGCGGACAGCGAGCTCCTACAATGAGCAGTACTTC
>TRBD2|TRBJ2-3|few|TRBV2
CASSDNLAGGTDTQYF
TGTGCCAGCAGTGATAACCTAGCGGGAGGCACAGATACGCAGTATTTT
>TRBD2|TRBJ2-3|few|TRBV20-1
CSASSSGDADTQYF
TGCAGTGCTAGCTCTAGCGGGGACGCAGATACGCAGTATTTT
>TRBD1|TRBJ1-5|-|TRBV6-1
CASSPTPGQGLSQPQHF
TGTGCCAGCAGTCCCACCCCGGGACAGGGGTTAAGTCAGCCCCAGCATTTT
>-|TRBJ1-4|-|TRBV7-2
CAGSLADEKLFF
TGTGCCGGCAGCTTAGCGGATGAAAAACTGTTTTTT
>TRBD1|TRBJ2-5|-|TRBV12-3/TRBV12-4
CASSTPGTGLETQYF
TGTGCCAGCAGTACGCCCGGGACAGGGTTAGAGACCCAGTACTTC
>-|TRBJ2-7|-|TRBV10-3
CAISESVHEQYF
TGTGCCATCAGTGAGTCAGTCCATGAGCAGTACTTC
>-|TRBJ1-1|-|TRBV5-1
CASSIGNTEAFF
TGCGCCAGCAGCATCGGAAACACTGAAGCTTTCTTT
>-|TRBJ2-5|few|TRBV20-1
CSAQDGGIMAETQYF
TGCAGTGCTCAGGACGGGGGAATAATGGCAGAGACCCAGTACTTC
>-|TRBJ2-1|few|TRBV20-1
CSHTRGAQSEQFF
TGCAGCCACACACGGGGGGCGCAGAGTGAGCAGTTCTTC
>-|TRBJ2-7|-|TRBV20-1
CSAQRDNYEQYF
TGCAGTGCTCAACGGGACAACTACGAGCAGTACTTC
>-|TRBJ2-7|few|TRBV20-1
CSAAPPRRSYEQYF
TGCAGTGCTGCCCCGCCCAGGAGGTCCTACGAGCAGTACTTC
>-|TRBJ2-7|-|TRBV6-1
CASSGSGTEGYEQYF
TGTGCCAGCAGTGGATCCGGGACTGAAGGCTACGAGCAGTACTTC
>TRBD1|TRBJ1-1|-|TRBV9
CASSATLGTGGEDTEAFF
TGTGCCAGCAGCGCTACCTTAGGGACAGGGGGCGAGGACACTGAAGCTTTCTTT